This entry lists 15 T cell receptor beta chains sequenced from one sample in a study of OX40 agonist ivuxolimab in advanced cancers. Sequencing was performed with immunoSEQ multiplex PCR; in TCRdb, only in-frame clones are kept and a portion is missing. The sample records about 58,000 clones, roughly 80% being singletons. The sample in question was CD4+ or CD8+ T cells sorted from blood, obtained in a trial of the OX40 agonist ivuxolimab. All receptors derive from an adult with an advanced solid tumor such as melanoma, head and neck, liver or kidney cancer.

This clone was seen only a few times. The chain is built from TRBV9 and TRBJ1-5, with D hard to call. This CDR3 contains 15 residues. Between the trimmed V and J ends, which lost 0 bases and 4 bases, there was a span of 11 bases. CDR1 SGDLS and CDR2 YYNGEE come from the germline V gene. CDR3 in DNA: TGTGCCAGCAGCGTAGCACCAGATCCTAATCAGCCCCAGCATTTT. Translated: CASSVAPDPNQPQHF.

This clone was seen more than once but under ten times. The chain combines TRBV10-1 with TRBJ2-3; D is uncertain. CDR3 length equals 14 residues. Germline V gene data show CDR1 as WNHNN and CDR2 as SYGVQD (reference sequence). V was cut by 7 bases and J by 0 bases, with 11 bases left in between. The CDR3 here is CASKIGYSTDTQYF. CDR3 nucleotide sequence: TGCGCCAGCAAGATAGGGTATAGCACAGATACGCAGTATTTT.

The chain combines TRBV7-2 with TRBJ1-6, with D unclear. CDR3 size: 13 residues. Germline CDR1 reads SGHTA; CDR2 reads FQGNSA. Trimming pared 1 base from V and 13 bases from J, leaving 11 bases between. The CDR3 coding sequence is TGTGCCAGCAGCTTAGGGCCCGATCGCCCCCTCCACTTT. Translating gives CASSLGPDRPLHF.

The CDR3 sequence: CASSLESPHTDTQYF. The CDR3 DNA sequence: TGCGCCAGCAGCTTGGAGTCCCCTCACACAGATACGCAGTATTTT. The J gene is TRBJ2-3, the V gene TRBV5-1; D not resolved. Between the trimmed V and J ends, which lost 0 bases and 2 bases, there was a span of 10 bases. Germline V gene data show CDR1 as SGHRS and CDR2 as YFSETQ. There are 15 residues in the CDR3.

The rearrangement links TRBV5-4 to TRBJ2-3, with D tentatively TRBD2 (6 bases). The CDR3 has 15 amino acids. Germline CDR1 is SGHNT and CDR2 is YYREEE (reference sequence). The V and J ends lost 4 bases and 5 bases respectively, with 17 bases between them. The CDR3 nucleotides are TGTGCCAGCAGCGAAGCGGGTCTGGGGGTAGATACGCAGTATTTT. As protein: CASSEAGLGVDTQYF.

V and J are TRBV5-1 and TRBJ2-3; D may be TRBD1 (5 bases). The germline CDR1 and CDR2 sequences are SGHRS and YFSETQ. V shed 0 bases and J shed 5 bases, with 16 bases lying between them. The CDR3 length is 16 residues. CDR3 amino acids: CASSLGSAGRRDTQYF. In DNA form, the CDR3 reads TGCGCCAGCAGCTTGGGTTCGGCAGGGCGGCGAGATACGCAGTATTTT.

This clone was counted between two and nine times. V and J are TRBV29-1 and TRBJ2-7, with a weak D call TRBD1 (5 bases). This CDR3 has 15 amino acids. CDR1 is SQVTM and CDR2 is ANQGSEA in the germline V gene. V was pared by 7 bases and J by 5 bases, with 24 bases between. The CDR3 nucleotides are TGCAGCGCCCAAGGCACTTCCGACAGTGTAGACGAGCAGTACTTC. It translates to CSAQGTSDSVDEQYF.

The chain recombines TRBV5-1 with TRBJ1-1, with D possibly being TRBD1 (5 bases). This CDR3 comprises 14 residues. CDR1 and CDR2 from the germline V gene are SGHRS and YFSETQ. Trimming took 4 bases from V and 1 from J, leaving 11 bases between them. In DNA, the CDR3 is TGCGCCAGCAGCGGGGGGACCCCGAACACTGAAGCTTTCTTT. Its protein product is CASSGGTPNTEAFF. Full variable domain (rest looked up from reference TRBV5-1 and TRBJ1-1): KAGVTQTPRYLIKTRGQQVTLSCSPISGHRSVSWYQQTPGQGLQFLFEYFSETQRNKGNFPGRFSGRQFSNSRSEMNVSTLELGDSALYLCASSGGTPNTEAFFGQGTRLTVV.

The genes are TRBV27 and TRBJ2-2; the D is unclear. Germline CDR1 reads MNHEY; CDR2 reads SMNVEV (reference sequence). The CDR3 consists of 15 residues. V dropped 10 bases and J dropped 3 bases, with 18 bases sitting between them. The CDR3 reads CATLPVARHTGELFF. CDR3 nucleotides: TGTGCCACCTTACCGGTGGCTCGTCACACCGGGGAGCTGTTTTTT.

DNA for the CDR3: TGTGCCAGCAGCTTGGAACGCGATACGCAGTATTTT. As protein: CASSLERDTQYF. V gene TRBV5-5 combines with J gene TRBJ2-3, with unresolved D. The length of the CDR3 is 12 residues. Germline V CDR1 and CDR2: SGHKS, YYEKEE (reference sequence). V was clipped by 0 bases and J by 6 bases, with 5 bases between them.

This chain uses TRBV6-5 with TRBJ1-2; 9 nucleotides agree with TRBD1. There are 14 residues in the CDR3. CDR1 is MNHEY, CDR2 SVGAGI, per germline. V dropped 4 bases and J dropped 4; count of bases not matched to a gene: 4. Here the CDR3 reads CASSSGQGIYGYTF. The CDR3 coding sequence is TGTGCCAGCAGTTCCGGACAGGGGATCTATGGCTACACCTTC.

CDR3 sequence (DNA): TGTGCCAGCTCATCGGGCGGAGGGATCTCTGGAAACACCATATATTTT. Protein product: CASSSGGGISGNTIYF. The rearrangement uses TRBV18 and TRBJ1-3; no reliable D call. V lost 5 bases to trimming and J lost 0 bases, with 14 bases between them. CDR3 length: 16 residues. Germline V lookup: CDR1 KGHSH, CDR2 LQKENI.

Only a few counts were recorded for this clone. V usage is TRBV7-2 and J usage is TRBJ2-7, with D possibly being TRBD2 (5 bases). The CDR3 is made up of 15 amino acids. Germline V CDR1 and CDR2: SGHTA, FQGNSA. Trimming removed 4 bases at V and 0 bases at J, with 13 bases between. CDR3 DNA: TGTGCCAGCAGCTCCCGAGCGGTTAGCTCCTACGAGCAGTACTTC. Its protein is CASSSRAVSSYEQYF.

Here the CDR3 reads CASSLGRENTQYF. The CDR3 DNA reads as TGTGCCAGCAGCTTAGGGCGGGAGAATACGCAGTATTTT. This chain joins TRBV11-3 and TRBJ2-3, with 7 nucleotides matching TRBD2. The length of the CDR3 is 13 residues. Germline trimming cut 1 base from V and 7 bases from J; bases unmatched to any gene: 2. Germline-derived CDR1 and CDR2 are SGHNT and YENEEA. Full variable domain (remainder filled in from reference TRBV11-3 and TRBJ2-3): EAGVVQSPRYKIIEKKQPVAFWCNPISGHNTLYWYLQNLGQGPELLIRYENEEAVDDSQLPKDRFSAERLKGVDSTLKIQPAELGDSAVYLCASSLGRENTQYFGPGTRLTVL.

V is TRBV7-6 and J is TRBJ2-3; D gene uncertain. This CDR3 region has 18 residues. Germline V gives CDR1 SGHVS, CDR2 FNYEAQ. Deletions cut 4 bases from V and 0 bases from J, with 20 bases between. In DNA form, the CDR3 reads TGTGCCAGCAGCTCCGTTGGCGGACGGTTGGCTAGCACAGATACGCAGTATTTT. This gives the protein CASSSVGGRLASTDTQYF.